Each of the 26 T cell receptor beta chains below was sequenced from the same sample in a study of persistence of HIV-infected CD4 T cells. This was the immunoSEQ version 4 assay in survey mode. TCRdb's copy holds only in-frame clones and misses some; the assay was immunoSEQ multiplex PCR. The top ten hold about 1.3% of the sample, which has more than 30,000 clones, about nine tenths seen once. Their antigens are not known. Cells were stimulated nonspecifically with anti-CD3/anti-CD28 magnetic beads. Sorting selected CD4+ T cells upregulating both CD40 ligand and CD69. The input for sequencing was CD4+ T cells sorted from PBMCs after approximately 19-hour stimulation, taken from a patient who received antiretroviral therapy. The receptor source for this set is an adult man with HIV who was CMV-seropositive.

This clone appeared once. The genes are TRBV4-2 and TRBJ2-5, with unresolved D. The V end was cut by 0 bases, the J end by 1 base, with 6 bases between. Germline CDR1 LGHNA, CDR2 YNFKEQ. The CDR3 sequence is 14 residues long. As DNA, the CDR3 is TGTGCCAGCAGCCAAGAGCTATTCCAAGAGACCCAGTACTTC. This sequence encodes CASSQELFQETQYF.

The chain is built from TRBV19 and TRBJ2-5; 8 bases fit TRBD2. Germline V CDR1 and CDR2: LNHDA, SQIVND (reference sequence). The CDR3 extends over 17 amino acids. The V and J ends lost 4 bases and 0 bases, in that order; junction bases with no gene match: 10. CDR3: CASSKLVAGTYQETQYF. The CDR3 DNA reads as TGTGCCAGTAGTAAACTCGTAGCGGGGACGTACCAAGAGACCCAGTACTTC.

The V gene is TRBV20-1, the J gene TRBJ1-2; D remains ambiguous. The length of the CDR3 is 11 residues. Germline V gene sequence: CDR1 DFQATT, CDR2 SNEGSKA (reference sequence). Trimming left V 5 bases short and J 5 bases short, with 9 bases between. This CDR3 is CSAPELYGYTF. CDR3 nucleotide sequence: TGCAGTGCTCCCGAACTATATGGCTACACCTTC.

J is TRBJ2-2 and V is TRBV6-5; 12 nucleotides match TRBD1. Germline V gene lookup returns CDR1 MNHEY and CDR2 SVGAGI. The CDR3 consists of 14 residues. With 6 bases clipped from V and 5 bases from J, the junction kept 1 base outside the gene matches. CDR3 region: CASRGQGATGELFF. CDR3 DNA sequence: TGTGCCAGCAGGGGACAGGGGGCAACCGGGGAGCTGTTTTTT.

The rearrangement joins TRBV19 to TRBJ1-2, with no clear D. This CDR3 has 14 residues. Germline CDR1 LNHDA, CDR2 SQIVND (reference sequence). V was cut by 5 bases and J by 0 bases, with 10 bases left in between. The CDR3 protein is CASSHVQANYGYTF. DNA for the CDR3: TGTGCCAGTAGTCACGTTCAAGCTAACTATGGCTACACCTTC.

CDR3 sequence (DNA): TGTGCCAGCAGCCAAACTGACACAGGGAATCACGAGCAGTACTTC. Amino acids: CASSQTDTGNHEQYF. This rearrangement joins TRBV3-1 (or the pseudogene TRBV3-2) to TRBJ2-7; weak D call: TRBD1 (6 bases). In germline, CDR1 is LGHDT, CDR2 YNNKEL (reference sequence). The CDR3 has 15 amino acids. Trimming removed 2 bases from V and 5 bases from J, with 16 bases in between.

The rearrangement joins TRBV19 to TRBJ1-5; perhaps TRBD1 as D (5 bases). Per the germline V gene, CDR1 is LNHDA and CDR2 is SQIVND (reference sequence). The CDR3 runs to 17 residues. Deletions cut 6 bases from V and 0 bases from J, with 18 bases between. CDR3 region: CASSQGAGGFSNQPQHF. In DNA, the CDR3 is TGTGCCAGTAGCCAAGGGGCGGGGGGGTTTAGCAATCAGCCCCAGCATTTT.

The chain joins TRBV14 to TRBJ1-4, with D hard to call. The CDR3 runs to 14 residues. In germline, CDR1 is SGHDN, CDR2 FVKESK. V lost 4 bases and J lost 5, with 11 bases in between. The CDR3 reads CASSPTMGNEKLFF. DNA of the CDR3: TGTGCCAGCAGCCCCACAATGGGAAATGAAAAACTGTTTTTT.

V usage is TRBV19 and J usage is TRBJ2-1; 10 bases fit TRBD2. The CDR3 covers 15 residues. The J segment lost 9 bases and the V segment lost 2 bases, leaving 7 bases of the junction unmatched. Germline CDR1 is LNHDA and CDR2 is SQIVND (reference sequence). CDR3 residues: CASSIFSVAGGEQFF. The CDR3 DNA is TGTGCCAGTAGTATATTTTCGGTAGCGGGAGGTGAGCAGTTCTTC.

V is TRBV6-5 and J is TRBJ1-1; D is unclear. The V and J ends lost 6 bases and 1 base respectively, with 9 bases between them. The germline V gene encodes CDR1 MNHEY and CDR2 SVGAGI. This CDR3 region has 13 residues. The DNA of the CDR3 is TGTGCCAGCAGGGAGTTAAGGAACACTGAAGCTTTCTTT. Protein: CASRELRNTEAFF.

The gene calls are TRBV2 and TRBJ2-2, with D possibly TRBD1 on 5 matching bases. Germline CDR1 is SNHLY and CDR2 is FYNNEI. V dropped 7 bases and J dropped 4 bases, with 13 bases sitting between them. The CDR3 consists of 14 residues. As DNA, the CDR3 is TGTGCCAGCACTGCCCAGGGTCCCACCGGGGAGCTGTTTTTT. It yields the protein CASTAQGPTGELFF. Full variable domain (missing parts from reference TRBV2 and TRBJ2-2): EPEVTQTPSHQVTQMGQEVILRCVPISNHLYFYWYRQILGQKVEFLVSFYNNEISEKSEIFDDQFSVERPDGSNFTLKIRSTKLEDSAMYFCASTAQGPTGELFFGEGSRLTVL.

The chain couples TRBV10-3 to TRBJ2-6, with D unclear. The CDR3 is made up of 13 amino acids. Between the trimmed V and J ends, which lost 4 bases and 0 bases, there was a span of 1 base. Germline V lookup: CDR1 ENHRY, CDR2 SYGVKD. CDR3 nucleotide sequence: TGTGCCATCAGTGTCTCTGGGGCCAACGTCCTGACTTTC. Protein sequence: CAISVSGANVLTF.

The rearrangement links TRBV11-3 to TRBJ2-3, with 8 bases identical to TRBD2. The CDR3 consists of 15 residues. CDR1 is SGHNT, CDR2 YENEEA, per germline. With V trimmed by 5 bases and J by 4 bases, 8 bases remained unmatched. CDR3 sequence: CASSARAGDADTQYF. CDR3 bases: TGTGCCAGCAGCGCCAGAGCGGGAGACGCAGATACGCAGTATTTT. Full variable domain (missing parts from reference TRBV11-3 and TRBJ2-3): EAGVVQSPRYKIIEKKQPVAFWCNPISGHNTLYWYLQNLGQGPELLIRYENEEAVDDSQLPKDRFSAERLKGVDSTLKIQPAELGDSAVYLCASSARAGDADTQYFGPGTRLTVL.

The V call is TRBV6-5, the J call TRBJ2-5, with D possibly matching TRBD2 (5 bases). V was clipped by 2 bases and J by 2 bases, with 15 bases between them. The germline V gene has CDR1 MNHEY and CDR2 SVGAGI. The length of the CDR3 is 16 residues. The CDR3 sequence: CASSYPASPGQETQYF. The CDR3 DNA sequence: TGTGCCAGCAGTTACCCCGCTAGCCCTGGTCAAGAGACCCAGTACTTC.

The rearrangement uses TRBV29-1 and TRBJ2-7, with 7 positions matching TRBD1. From germline, CDR1 is SQVTM and CDR2 ANQGSEA. The CDR3 loop spans 12 amino acids. CDR3 region: CSVTGTAYEQYF. DNA for the CDR3: TGCAGTGTTACCGGGACAGCCTACGAGCAGTACTTC.

The rearrangement uses TRBV25-1 and TRBJ1-5, with a weak D call TRBD1 (6 bases). Germline loops: CDR1 MGHDK, CDR2 SYGVNS. The CDR3 has 15 amino acids. Deletions cut 2 bases from V and 2 bases from J, with 10 bases between. The DNA of the CDR3 is TGTGCCAGCAGTGAAACAGGGTCGGGCAATCAGCCCCAGCATTTT. Encoded protein: CASSETGSGNQPQHF.

The rearrangement links TRBV6-5 to TRBJ1-5; D is unresolved. The CDR3 covers 13 residues. Germline-derived CDR1 and CDR2 are MNHEY and SVGAGI. Between the trimmed V and J ends, which lost 0 bases and 6 bases, there was a span of 6 bases. CDR3 nucleotides: TGTGCCAGCAGTTACTCGGGGATTCAGCCCCAGCATTTT. It encodes CASSYSGIQPQHF.

V usage is TRBV30 and J usage is TRBJ1-1; D is unresolved. V gave up 2 bases and J gave up 0 bases, with 13 bases separating them. The CDR3 runs 15 residues. Germline V gene data show CDR1 as GTSNPN and CDR2 as SVGIG (reference sequence). The CDR3 protein is CAWSSGWELNTEAFF. The CDR3 DNA sequence: TGTGCCTGGAGTAGTGGGTGGGAGTTGAACACTGAAGCTTTCTTT.

The table lists this clone with a count of one. The chain links TRBV5-1 to TRBJ2-7, with TRBD2 matching 9 bases. Germline lookup yields CDR1 SGHRS and CDR2 YFSETQ. The CDR3 has 14 amino acids. V was pared by 7 bases and J by 5 bases, with 10 bases of the junction left unmatched. In nucleotides, the CDR3 is TGCGCCAGCTCGCGCGGGGGGGTTGCCCACGAGCAGTACTTC. This sequence encodes CASSRGGVAHEQYF.

V gene TRBV19 combines with J gene TRBJ2-2, with 8 bases that match TRBD2. Trimming cost V 2 bases and J 5 bases; bases outside gene matches: 4. CDR3 length equals 15 residues. The germline V gene encodes CDR1 LNHDA and CDR2 SQIVND (reference sequence). The CDR3 DNA follows: TGTGCCAGTAGTATAAGGCGCGGGGGGACCGGGGAGCTGTTTTTT. This codes for CASSIRRGGTGELFF.

J is TRBJ1-5 and V is TRBV11-3, with D hard to call. This CDR3 spans 18 amino acids. V was clipped by 5 bases and J by 4 bases, with 24 bases between them. CDR1 and CDR2 from the germline V gene are SGHNT and YENEEA. The CDR3: CASSRDAIRGRLNQPQHF. For the CDR3, the DNA is TGTGCCAGCAGCCGAGACGCCATCCGAGGCCGACTGAATCAGCCCCAGCATTTT.

This chain uses TRBV4-3 with TRBJ2-7; tentative D call: TRBD1 (8 bases). The CDR3 covers 17 residues. V lost 2 bases, J lost 2 bases, and 19 bases lay in between. Per the germline V gene, CDR1 is LGHNA and CDR2 is YSLEER. The CDR3 loop reads CASSQYTGGAYPYEQYF. CDR3 bases: TGCGCCAGCAGCCAATATACAGGGGGGGCCTACCCCTACGAGCAGTACTTC.

V usage is TRBV19 and J usage is TRBJ2-3; D is possibly TRBD2 (6 bases). This CDR3 has 19 residues. CDR1 and CDR2 (germline): LNHDA, SQIVND (reference sequence). With 3 bases removed from V and 2 bases from J, the gap between germline ends came to 24 bases. This chain's CDR3 is CASSMRREVFGGDTDTQYF. CDR3 in DNA: TGTGCCAGTAGTATGCGCAGGGAGGTCTTCGGGGGAGACACAGATACGCAGTATTTT.

The chain couples TRBV5-6 to TRBJ2-7, with 8 bases that match TRBD1. V gave up 3 bases and J gave up 3 bases; unmatched junction bases: 2. The CDR3 extends over 13 amino acids. Germline loops: CDR1 SGHDT, CDR2 YYEEEE. In DNA form, the CDR3 reads TGTGCCAGCAGCTCCGGGACAGGCTACGAGCAGTACTTC. It encodes CASSSGTGYEQYF.

This clone was detected only a few times. This chain links TRBV5-8 with TRBJ1-4, with D possibly matching TRBD1 (5 bases). The CDR3 loop spans 13 amino acids. Trimming shortened V by 6 bases and J by 14 bases, and 20 bases separated the two germline ends. The germline V gene encodes CDR1 SGHTS and CDR2 YDEGEE. Here the CDR3 DNA reads TGTGCCAGCACCTTCCTCGGGACCGTAGACCTGTTTTTT. As protein: CASTFLGTVDLFF.

V and J are TRBV4-1 and TRBJ1-1; TRBD1 might be the D (5 bases). CDR1 MGHRA and CDR2 YSYEKL come from the germline V gene. This CDR3 is built from 15 residues. Trimming cost V 4 bases and J 0 bases, with 12 bases left between them. CDR3 nucleotides: TGCGCCAGCAGCCCCTCGGGACGGGTGAACACTGAAGCTTTCTTT. Its protein is CASSPSGRVNTEAFF.